This T cell receptor (beta chain) was captured in a study of shared clonotypes between healthy human individuals. Findings and limits, study-wide: The sampled material consisted only of blood, and tissue repertoires are likely to differ.

A word on this clone: Antigen: not known.

The authors ran the assay at deep level. The method was immunoSEQ multiplex PCR; TCRdb's version includes in-frame clones alone and lacks a portion of them. The sample contains roughly 2.2 million clones, 90% to 95% of which appear only once. The sequenced sample was naive CD4+ T cells from PBMCs. Subset described: CD45RA+ positively selected. This TCR was sampled from a man younger than 35 in good health. Some clones in this sample may be carry-over from other donors' samples.

In nucleotides, the CDR3 is TGTGCCAGCATACAGGGCATCTCTGGAAACACCATATATTTT. Residues: CASIQGISGNTIYF. The genes are TRBV7-2 and TRBJ1-3; a possible D gene is TRBD1 (6 bases). Germline-derived CDR1 and CDR2 are SGHTA and FQGNSA. CDR3 length: 14 residues. V lost 7 bases to trimming and J lost 0 bases, with 10 bases between them.